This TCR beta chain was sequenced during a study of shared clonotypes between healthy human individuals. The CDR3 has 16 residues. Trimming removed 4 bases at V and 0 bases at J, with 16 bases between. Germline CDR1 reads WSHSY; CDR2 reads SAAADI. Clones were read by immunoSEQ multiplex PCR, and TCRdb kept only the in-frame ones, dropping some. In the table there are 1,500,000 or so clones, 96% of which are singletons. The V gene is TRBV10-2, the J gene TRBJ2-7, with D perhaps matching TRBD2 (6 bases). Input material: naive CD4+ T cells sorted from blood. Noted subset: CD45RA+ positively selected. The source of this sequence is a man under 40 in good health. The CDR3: CASSVVSGLLSYEQYF. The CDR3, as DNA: TGCGCCAGCAGTGTGGTTAGCGGCCTTCTCTCCTACGAGCAGTACTTC.